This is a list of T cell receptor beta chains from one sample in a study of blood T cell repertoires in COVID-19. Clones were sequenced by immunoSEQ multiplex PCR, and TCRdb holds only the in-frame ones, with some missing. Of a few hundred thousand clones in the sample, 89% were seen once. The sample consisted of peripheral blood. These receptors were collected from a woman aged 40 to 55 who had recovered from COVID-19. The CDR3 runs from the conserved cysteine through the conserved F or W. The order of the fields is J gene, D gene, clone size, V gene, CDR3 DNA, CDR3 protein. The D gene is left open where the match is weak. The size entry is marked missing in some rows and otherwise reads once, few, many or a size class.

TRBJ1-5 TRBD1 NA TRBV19 TGTGCCAGTAGTATTCTCCAGGGGGGTGATCAGCCCCAGCATTTT CASSILQGGDQPQHF
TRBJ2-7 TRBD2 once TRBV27 TGTGCCAGCAGTTCGAAAGCTAGCGGAGGAACCTACGAGCAGTACTTC CASSSKASGGTYEQYF
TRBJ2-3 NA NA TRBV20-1 TGCAGTGCTGGGGAGCTTGGTACGCAGTATTTT CSAGELGTQYF
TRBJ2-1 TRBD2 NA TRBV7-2 TGTGCCAGCTTACTAGCGGGAGTAACTACCTACAATGAGCAGTTCTTC CASLLAGVTTYNEQFF
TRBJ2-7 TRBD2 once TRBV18 TGTGCCAGCTCACCTGGACTAGTCGAGCAGTACTTC CASSPGLVEQYF
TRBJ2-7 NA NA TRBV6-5 TGTGCCAGCAGTTCTAAAACAGGGAACTCTGAGCAGTACTTC CASSSKTGNSEQYF
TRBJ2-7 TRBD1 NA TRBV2 TGTGCCAGTACGGGGACAGGGCAAGGCGAGCAGTACTTC CASTGTGQGEQYF
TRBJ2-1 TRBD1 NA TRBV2 TGTGCCAGCAGTGGGGGACAGGGGATCGTTGAGCAGTTCTTC CASSGGQGIVEQFF
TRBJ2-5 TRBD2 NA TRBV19 TGTGCCAGCAGGGACTACAACCAAGAGACCCAGTACTTC CASRDYNQETQYF
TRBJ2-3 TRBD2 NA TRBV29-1 TGCAGCGTGGTAGCGGGAGATCGGGCAGATACGCAGTATTTT CSVVAGDRADTQYF
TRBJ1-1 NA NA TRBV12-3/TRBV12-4 TGTGCCAGCAGTACAATAATGAACACTGAAGCTTTCTTT CASSTIMNTEAFF
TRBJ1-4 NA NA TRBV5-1 TGCGCCAGCAGCTTGGCAGGTGCAACTAATGAAAAACTGTTTTTT CASSLAGATNEKLFF
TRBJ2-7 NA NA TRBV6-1 TGTGCCAGCAGTGAAGCCCCCTCAGGGGGGCACTACGAGCAGTACTTC CASSEAPSGGHYEQYF
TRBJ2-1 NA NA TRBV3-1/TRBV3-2 TGTGCCAGCAGCCAAGGAGGACTCAGCTCCTACAATGAGCAGTTCTTC CASSQGGLSSYNEQFF
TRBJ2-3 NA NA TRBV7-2 TGTGCCAGCAGCTTATACCGCGCTCCAGATACGCAGTATTTT CASSLYRAPDTQYF
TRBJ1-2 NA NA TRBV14 TGTGCCAGCAGCCAAGCCCGGGACAACAACTATGGCTACACCTTC CASSQARDNNYGYTF
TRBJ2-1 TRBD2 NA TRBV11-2 TGTGCCACCACCGGGACTAGCGGTTCTTTCTACAATGAGCAGTTCTTC CATTGTSGSFYNEQFF
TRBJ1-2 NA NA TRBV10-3 TGTGCCATCAGTGAGTCCCCGGGGATGAGTGGCTACACCTTC CAISESPGMSGYTF
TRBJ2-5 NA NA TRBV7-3 TGTGCCAGCAGCTTAATCCAGGGCAGGGGACCTTGGAATCCGGTCGGGGTCCAAGAGACCCAGTACTTC CASSLIQGRGPWNPVGVQETQYF
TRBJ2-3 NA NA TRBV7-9 TGTGCCAGCAGCTCCGCGGGGGCCCTCTCAGATACGCAGTATTTT CASSSAGALSDTQYF
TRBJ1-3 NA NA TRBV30 TGTGCCTGGAGTGCACAGGGTTTCTCTGGAAACACCATATATTTT CAWSAQGFSGNTIYF
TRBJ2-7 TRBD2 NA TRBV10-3 TGTGCCATCAGTTCTACTAGCGGGAGTGTCTCCTACGAGCAGTACTTC CAISSTSGSVSYEQYF
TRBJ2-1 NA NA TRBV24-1 TGTGCCACCAGTGATTTGCAAACAGGTGCCTACAATGAGCAGTTCTTC CATSDLQTGAYNEQFF
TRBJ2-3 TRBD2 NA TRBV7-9 TGTGCCAGCAGCCAGACTAGCGGGAGTAACACAGATACGCAGTATTTT CASSQTSGSNTDTQYF
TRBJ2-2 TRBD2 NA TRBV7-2 TGTGCCAGCAGCTTAGGGACTAGCGGGAGCTCTACCGGGGAGCTGTTTTTT CASSLGTSGSSTGELFF
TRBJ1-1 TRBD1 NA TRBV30 TGTGCCTGGAGGGGACAGGGTCGCACTGAAGCTTTCTTT CAWRGQGRTEAFF
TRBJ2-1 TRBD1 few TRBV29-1 TGCAGCGTTGTCAGGGGACAGGGGGCCGGTAATGAGCAGTTCTTC CSVVRGQGAGNEQFF
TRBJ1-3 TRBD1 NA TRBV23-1 TGCGCCAGCAGACGAGCGCAAGGACAGGGGGCAGAAGGAAACACCATATATTTT CASRRAQGQGAEGNTIYF
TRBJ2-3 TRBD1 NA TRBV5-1 TGCGCCAGCAGCTTGGGTCCGGGACAGGGCACAGATACGCAGTATTTT CASSLGPGQGTDTQYF
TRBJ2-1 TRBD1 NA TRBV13 TGTGCCAGCAGCTTAGGAGGGACAGGGTCTTACAATGAGCAGTTCTTC CASSLGGTGSYNEQFF
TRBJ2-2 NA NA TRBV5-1 TGCGCCAGCAGCATCGGGACAACCGGGGAGCTGTTTTTT CASSIGTTGELFF
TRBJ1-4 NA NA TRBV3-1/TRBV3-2 TGTGCCAGCAGCCAAGATCTGGGGGCAGGCGCGGAAAAACTGTTTTTT CASSQDLGAGAEKLFF
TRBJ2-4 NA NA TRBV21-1 TGTGCCAGCACGACTAGCGGGAGGGCCAGGGCCAAAAACATTCAGTACTTC CASTTSGRARAKNIQYF
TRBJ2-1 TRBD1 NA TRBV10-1 TGCGCCAGCAGTGCCTGGACAGGGAGCAATGAGCAGTTCTTC CASSAWTGSNEQFF
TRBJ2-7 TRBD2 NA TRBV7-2 TGTGCCAGCAGCCTACAGCTAGCGGGGTCCTCCTACGAGCAGTACTTC CASSLQLAGSSYEQYF
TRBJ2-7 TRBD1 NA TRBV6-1 TGTGCCAGCAGTTCTCGGGGACAGGAAGGCTACGAGCAGTACTTC CASSSRGQEGYEQYF
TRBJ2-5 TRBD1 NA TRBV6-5 TGTGCCAGCAGACAGGGGGTGGGGAAGGAGACCCAGTACTTC CASRQGVGKETQYF
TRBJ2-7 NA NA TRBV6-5 TGTGCCAGCAGTACCGGGTCCAACTCCTACGAGCAGTACTTC CASSTGSNSYEQYF
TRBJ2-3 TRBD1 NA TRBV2 TGTGCCAGCAGGGGACAGGCCATCCGCACAGATACGCAGTATTTT CASRGQAIRTDTQYF
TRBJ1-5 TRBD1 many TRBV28 TGTGCCAGCAGTTTAAGGCCCCGCACAGGGGTTGATCAGCCCCAGCATTTT CASSLRPRTGVDQPQHF
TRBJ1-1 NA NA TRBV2 TGTGCCAGCAGTGTCCAGGGGTCGACCACTGAAGCTTTCTTT CASSVQGSTTEAFF
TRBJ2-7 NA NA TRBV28 TGTGCCGCAGCTGGTGAGGTCTACGAGCAGTACTTC CAAAGEVYEQYF
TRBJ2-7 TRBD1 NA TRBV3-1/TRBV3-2 TGTGCCAGCAGCCCTGACAGGGTTAGCTACGAGCAGTACTTC CASSPDRVSYEQYF
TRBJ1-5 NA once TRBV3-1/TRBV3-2 TGTGCCAGCAGCCCACAGGATAGCAATCAGCCCCAGCATTTT CASSPQDSNQPQHF
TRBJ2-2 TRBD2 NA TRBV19 TGTGCCAGTACCCCGAGCCGACCAGCGGGAGATGGGGAGCTGTTTTTT CASTPSRPAGDGELFF
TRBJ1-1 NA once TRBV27 TGTGCCAGCAGTCCTCTACAGGTTGGCACTGAAGCTTTCTTT CASSPLQVGTEAFF
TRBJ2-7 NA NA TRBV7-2 TGTGCCAGCAGCCACCGACAGAGCTCCTACGAGCAGTACTTC CASSHRQSSYEQYF
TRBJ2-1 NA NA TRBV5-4 TGTGCCAGCAGCTTGCGCCTAGCAGAGTACAATGAGCAGTTCTTC CASSLRLAEYNEQFF
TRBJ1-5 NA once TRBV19 TGTGCCAGTAGTACCCCAGGGAATCAGCCCCAGCATTTT CASSTPGNQPQHF
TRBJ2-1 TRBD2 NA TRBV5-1 TGCGCCAGCAGCCCGGGACTAGCGGGAGGCCATCCCTACAATGAGCAGTTCTTC CASSPGLAGGHPYNEQFF
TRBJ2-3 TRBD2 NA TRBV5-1 TGCGCCAGCAGCCTCGGGACTAGCGGGAGGAGGGGCACAGATACGCAGTATTTT CASSLGTSGRRGTDTQYF
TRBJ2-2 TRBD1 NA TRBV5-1 TGCGCCAGCAGCTTAACAGGGGGGACCGGGGAGCTGTTTTTT CASSLTGGTGELFF
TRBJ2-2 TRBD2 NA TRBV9 TGTGCCAGCAGCGTAGTGGGACTAGCGGGGGCCACCGGGGAGCTGTTTTTT CASSVVGLAGATGELFF
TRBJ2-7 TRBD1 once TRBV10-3 TGTGCCATCAGTGATTTGACAGGGGGCTACGAGCAGTACTTC CAISDLTGGYEQYF
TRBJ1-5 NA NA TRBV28 TGTGCCAGCAGGGGGGGGAGCAATCAGCCCCAGCATTTT CASRGGSNQPQHF
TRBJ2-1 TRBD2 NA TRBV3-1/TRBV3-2 TGTGCCAGCAGTCTAGCGGGCTCCGACAATGAGCAGTTCTTC CASSLAGSDNEQFF
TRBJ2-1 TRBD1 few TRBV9 TGTGCCAGCAGCGTATCCGGGACAGGGGGCGACGAGCAGTTCTTC CASSVSGTGGDEQFF
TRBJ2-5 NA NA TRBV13 TGTGCCAGCAGCTCCCCGGGACGGGAGCGGCGGGAGACCCAGTACTTC CASSSPGRERRETQYF
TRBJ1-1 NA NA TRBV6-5 TGTGCCACACGCGGGACGGGGAACACTGAAGCTTTCTTT CATRGTGNTEAFF